This TCR beta chain was recovered during a study of blood T cell repertoires in COVID-19. Sequencing was performed with immunoSEQ multiplex PCR; in TCRdb, only in-frame clones are kept and a portion is missing. The sample has 120,000 to 150,000 clones; about nine tenths are singletons. J lost 0 bases, V lost 2 bases, and 1 base had no gene match. CDR3 length equals 15 residues. Germline V lookup: CDR1 MNHEY, CDR2 SVGAGI. The receptor comes from a human donor in a cohort sampled during active COVID-19. This rearrangement joins TRBV6-5 to TRBJ2-1; TRBD1 matches at 7 bases. The sample comprised peripheral blood. Here the CDR3 DNA reads TGTGCCAGCAGTTACGACAGGGCCTCCTACAATGAGCAGTTCTTC. Residues: CASSYDRASYNEQFF.